This T cell receptor (beta chain) is from a study of OX40 agonist ivuxolimab in advanced cancers. Study observations and caveats: Patients with a partial response at 0.1-3.0 mg/kg had among the lowest clonal expansion.

TCRdb's copy holds only in-frame clones and misses some; the assay was immunoSEQ multiplex PCR. The sample carries 75,000 to 100,000 clones, roughly nine tenths recorded once. Notes on this clone: The target antigen is unknown.

This CDR3 spans 14 amino acids. V shed 3 bases and J shed 1 base, with 10 bases lying between them. The germline CDR1 and CDR2 sequences are SGHRS and YFSETQ. Specimen: CD4+ or CD8+ T cells sorted from blood, collected in a trial of the OX40 agonist ivuxolimab. The V gene is TRBV5-1, the J gene TRBJ2-5; a possible D gene is TRBD1 (5 bases). The receptor was derived from an adult with an advanced solid tumor such as melanoma, head and neck, liver or kidney cancer. CDR3 nucleotide sequence: TGCGCCAGCAGCTCGCAGGGTATCCAAGAGACCCAGTACTTC. It encodes CASSSQGIQETQYF.